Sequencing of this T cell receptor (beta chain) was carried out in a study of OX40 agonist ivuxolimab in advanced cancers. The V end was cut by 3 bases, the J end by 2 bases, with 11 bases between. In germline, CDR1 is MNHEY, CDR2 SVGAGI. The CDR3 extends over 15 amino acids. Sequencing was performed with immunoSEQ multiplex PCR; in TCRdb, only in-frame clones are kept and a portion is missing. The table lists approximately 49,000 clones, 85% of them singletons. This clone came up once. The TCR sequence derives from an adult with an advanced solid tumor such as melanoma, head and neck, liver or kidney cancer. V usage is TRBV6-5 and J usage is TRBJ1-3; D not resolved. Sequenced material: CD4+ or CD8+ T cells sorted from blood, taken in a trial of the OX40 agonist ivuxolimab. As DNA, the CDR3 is TGTGCCAGCAGTTATTTCGGGGAAACTGGAAACACCATATATTTT. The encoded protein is CASSYFGETGNTIYF.